This T cell receptor (beta chain) was recovered during a study of T cell responses to AZD1222 COVID-19 vaccine. Profiling relied on immunoSEQ multiplex PCR, and the TCRdb table lists in-frame clones only, not all of them. The table records around 59,000 clones, about 88% of them present only once. Second doses at about 4 or about 12 weeks were pooled. This CDR3 is built from 13 residues. The germline gives CDR1 SEHNR, CDR2 FQNEAQ (reference sequence). V was cut by 1 base and J by 4 bases, with 5 bases left in between. The sequencing used peripheral blood, collected 28 days after the second AZD1222 dose. The receptor comes from an adult who received the AZD1222 COVID-19 vaccine. The chain recombines TRBV7-9 with TRBJ2-1; no reliable D call. The CDR3 region is CASSLVEYNEQFF. The CDR3 region has the DNA TGTGCCAGCAGCTTAGTGGAGTACAATGAGCAGTTCTTC.